The 23 T cell receptor beta chains below all came from one sample that was sequenced in a study of T cells after yellow fever vaccination. TCRdb re-called the 5' RACE reads through MiXCR, storing one row per CDR3 protein. Found here are some 130,000 distinct CDR3 sequences, 6.6% of them singletons; the top ten hold 0.55% to 0.7%. Sequenced here: CD4+ T cells sorted from PBMCs, sampled 10 days after the yellow fever booster vaccination. The source is a man aged 25 to 40 who received the YFV17D yellow fever vaccine.

The chain recombines TRBV5-4 with TRBJ2-1; D possibly corresponds to TRBD2 (7 bases). CDR3 length equals 15 residues. Per germline, CDR1 SGHNT and CDR2 YYREEE (reference sequence). V lost 5 bases to trimming and J lost 4 bases, with 16 bases between them. The DNA of the CDR3 is TGTGCCAGCAGGAGCGGGACACAGAATTACAATGAGCAGTTCTTC. Its protein is CASRSGTQNYNEQFF.

In its sample, this clonotype was seen many times. The chain joins TRBV20-1 to TRBJ2-7; TRBD2 is a possible D gene (6 bases). The CDR3 consists of 15 residues. Trimming took 0 bases from V and 4 from J, leaving 16 bases between them. Germline V lookup: CDR1 DFQATT, CDR2 SNEGSKA (reference sequence). The CDR3 loop reads CSARDGSGGEYEQYF. DNA of the CDR3: TGCAGTGCTAGAGACGGCAGTGGCGGGGAGTACGAGCAGTACTTC.

V and J are TRBV20-1 and TRBJ1-1; D might be TRBD1 (6 bases). V was shortened by 8 bases and J by 8 bases, with 18 bases between the two germline ends. This CDR3 is 12 amino acids long. The germline gives CDR1 DFQATT, CDR2 SNEGSKA (reference sequence). DNA for the CDR3: TGCAGTCACTGGGACCGACAGGTGGAAGCTTTCTTT. Translating gives CSHWDRQVEAFF.

The V and J genes are TRBV5-1 and TRBJ2-7; D not resolved. V lost 0 bases and J 2 bases, leaving 9 bases between the germline ends. The length of the CDR3 is 14 residues. CDR1 SGHRS and CDR2 YFSETQ come from the germline V gene. CDR3 protein: CASSLDGPPYEQYF. In nucleotides, the CDR3 is TGCGCCAGCAGCTTGGACGGACCTCCCTACGAGCAGTACTTC.

This clonotype was observed at least ten times. The chain joins TRBV28 to TRBJ2-1; D possibly corresponds to TRBD1 (6 bases). CDR1 is MDHEN and CDR2 is SYDVKM in the germline V gene. CDR3 length: 11 residues. V lost 5 bases, J lost 15 bases, and 14 bases lay in between. The CDR3 coding sequence is TGTGCCAGCAGTCCTCAGGGGAATCTGTTCTTC. This sequence encodes CASSPQGNLFF.

This clonotype has a handful of counts. The V gene is TRBV19, the J gene TRBJ2-1; tentatively, D is TRBD1 (5 bases). Germline CDR1 and CDR2: LNHDA and SQIVND (reference sequence). The CDR3 sequence is 13 residues long. Trimming left V 6 bases short and J 6 bases short, with 12 bases between. For the CDR3, the DNA is TGTGCCAGTAGGGGGTTTGGGGCCAATGAGCAGTTCTTC. Translation: CASRGFGANEQFF.

This clonotype was seen at least ten times. The chain couples TRBV7-6 to TRBJ2-2; TRBD1 is a possible D gene (6 bases). CDR3 length: 15 amino acids. In germline, CDR1 is SGHVS, CDR2 FNYEAQ. V was shortened by 3 bases and J by 7 bases, with 15 bases between the two germline ends. The CDR3 spells CASSFVQGSIGELFF. CDR3 in DNA: TGTGCCAGCAGCTTCGTCCAGGGGAGTATCGGGGAGCTGTTTTTT.

This clonotype was observed at least ten times. The V and J genes are TRBV3-1 and TRBJ2-2; 9 bases match TRBD2. CDR1 is LGHDT and CDR2 is YNNKEL in the germline V gene (reference sequence). V gave up 5 bases and J gave up 5 bases; unmatched junction bases: 6. The CDR3 is 15 residues long. In DNA form, the CDR3 reads TGTGCCAGCAGCAACGGACTAGCGCCGACCGGGGAGCTGTTTTTT. Protein sequence: CASSNGLAPTGELFF.

The sample holds many counts of this clonotype. The rearrangement uses TRBV7-2 and TRBJ1-6; D not resolved. This CDR3 contains 11 residues. Germline loops: CDR1 SGHTA, CDR2 FQGNSA. Trimming removed 4 bases from V and 5 bases from J, with 0 bases in between. CDR3 sequence reads: CASSYNSPLHF. The CDR3, as DNA: TGTGCCAGCAGCTATAATTCACCCCTCCACTTT.

This clonotype was seen repeatedly, ten times or more. The chain links TRBV4-3 to TRBJ2-1; D is undetermined. The CDR3 sequence is 15 residues long. Trimming took off 0 bases at V and 8 bases at J, with 14 bases between the two ends. Germline V CDR1 and CDR2: LGHNA, YSLEER. The CDR3 loop reads CASSQEGSTLDEQFF. CDR3 coding DNA: TGCGCCAGCAGCCAAGAGGGGTCTACCTTGGATGAGCAGTTCTTC.

The gene calls are TRBV5-6 and TRBJ1-2; maybe TRBD1 (5 bases). This CDR3 is 14 amino acids long. Trimming pared 7 bases from V and 4 bases from J, leaving 17 bases between. Germline V CDR1 and CDR2: SGHDT, YYEEEE. DNA for the CDR3: TGTGCCAGCGGAACGGGGCTCCTATGCTATGGCTACACCTTC. Translating gives CASGTGLLCYGYTF.

This clonotype appeared a few times. The V call is TRBV20-1, the J call TRBJ2-6, with a weak D call TRBD2 (6 bases). Germline V gives CDR1 DFQATT, CDR2 SNEGSKA (reference sequence). CDR3 length: 14 amino acids. V lost 5 bases, J lost 0 bases, and 8 bases lay in between. This CDR3 reads CSAYSGSGANVLTF. The CDR3 region has the DNA TGCAGTGCTTATAGCGGCTCTGGGGCCAACGTCCTGACTTTC.

At least ten counts were recorded for this clonotype. V usage is TRBV19 and J usage is TRBJ2-5; possibly TRBD1 for D (6 bases). Germline values: CDR1 LNHDA, CDR2 SQIVND (reference sequence). This CDR3 is built from 13 residues. Trimming stripped 6 bases from V and 6 bases from J, with 14 bases between. The DNA for the CDR3 is TGTGCCAGTAGCCTACAGGGCCGCCAGACCCAGTACTTC. Its translation: CASSLQGRQTQYF.

This clonotype was counted many times. This chain links TRBV7-8 with TRBJ2-3; D is unresolved. The CDR3 totals 14 residues. V gave up 8 bases and J gave up 1 base, with 13 bases separating them. CDR1 is SGHVS and CDR2 is FQNEAQ in the germline V gene. CDR3 in amino acids: CASSEQLRTDTQYF. The CDR3 nucleotides read TGTGCCAGCTCCGAGCAGTTGCGCACAGATACGCAGTATTTT.

This clonotype was seen at least ten times. The chain carries TRBV7-9 and TRBJ2-5, with D hard to call. Germline CDR1 is SEHNR and CDR2 is FQNEAQ (reference sequence). CDR3 length equals 11 residues. Trimming cost V 5 bases and J 3 bases, with 4 bases left between them. CDR3 nucleotide sequence: TGTGCCAGCAGCCGTGAAGAGACCCAGTACTTC. Its translation: CASSREETQYF.

The chain is built from TRBV20-1 and TRBJ1-5; 7 bases match TRBD1. V lost 5 bases, J lost 6 bases, and 13 bases stayed unmatched. The CDR3 is 15 amino acids. Germline CDR1 and CDR2: DFQATT and SNEGSKA (reference sequence). This chain's CDR3 is CSAVGQQERGQPQHF. The DNA for the CDR3 is TGCAGTGCTGTGGGACAGCAGGAAAGAGGTCAGCCCCAGCATTTT.

This clonotype was recorded many times. V is TRBV27 and J is TRBJ1-4, with D possibly being TRBD1 (6 bases). The V and J ends lost 3 bases and 8 bases respectively, with 16 bases between them. The CDR3 is 15 residues long. The germline CDR1 and CDR2 sequences are MNHEY and SMNVEV (reference sequence). CDR3 residues: CASSFGGATGEKLFF. The CDR3 DNA is TGTGCCAGCAGTTTCGGGGGGGCCACGGGAGAAAAACTGTTTTTT.

There are a few counts of this clonotype. The chain carries TRBV12-3 or TRBV12-4 and TRBJ1-1; D is unresolved. The germline V and J ends were trimmed by 6 bases and 6 bases, with 11 bases remaining between them. The CDR3 consists of 12 residues. The CDR3 sequence: CASSHSVAEAFF. CDR3 DNA sequence: TGTGCCAGCAGCCATTCTGTGGCTGAAGCTTTCTTT.

The CDR3 reads CASSYGGYTDTQYF. The CDR3 DNA is TGTGCCAGCAGTTACGGGGGATACACAGATACGCAGTATTTT. V and J are TRBV6-5 and TRBJ2-3; tentatively, D is TRBD1 or TRBD2 (5 bases each). CDR3 length equals 14 residues. Between the trimmed V and J ends, which lost 2 bases and 2 bases, there was a span of 8 bases. Germline CDR1 reads MNHEY; CDR2 reads SVGAGI.

This clonotype has a handful of counts. The gene calls are TRBV5-4 and TRBJ2-1; 7 nucleotides agree with TRBD2. After removal of 3 bases from V and 5 bases from J, the junction contained 5 bases not matched to a gene. CDR1 SGHNT and CDR2 YYREEE come from the germline V gene (reference sequence). CDR3 length: 14 amino acids. The CDR3 nucleotides are TGTGCCAGCAGCTGGAGCGGGACCCACAATGAGCAGTTCTTC. It specifies CASSWSGTHNEQFF.

This clonotype showed up many times. The chain has TRBV11-2 and TRBJ2-7; D is possibly TRBD1 (6 bases). The length of the CDR3 is 13 residues. The germline CDR1 and CDR2 sequences are SGHAT and FQNNGV. V was clipped by 6 bases and J by 4 bases, with 13 bases between them. The CDR3 spells CASRTTGRYEQYF. CDR3 nucleotides: TGTGCCAGCAGGACCACAGGGAGATACGAGCAGTACTTC.

This clonotype was counted at least ten times. The J gene is TRBJ2-2, the V gene TRBV5-5, with 13 bases lining up with TRBD2. Per the germline V gene, CDR1 is SGHKS and CDR2 is YYEKEE (reference sequence). This CDR3 has 17 amino acids. The junction had 4 bases not matched to a gene; V was cut back by 1 base and J by 4 bases. CDR3 DNA: TGTGCCAGCAGCTTGCACGGACTAGCGGGAGTCACCGGGGAGCTGTTTTTT. It is translated as CASSLHGLAGVTGELFF. Using reference TRBV5-5 and TRBJ2-2 for the parts outside the CDR3, the full variable domain is DAGVTQSPTHLIKTRGQQVTLRCSPISGHKSVSWYQQVLGQGPQFIFQYYEKEERGRGNFPDRFSARQFPNYSSELNVNALLLGDSALYLCASSLHGLAGVTGELFFGEGSRLTVL.

This clonotype was counted ten times or more. This sequence joins TRBV28 and TRBJ1-5; 8 positions match TRBD1. Trimming removed 6 bases from V and 1 base from J; junction bases left unmatched: 8. The CDR3 is 16 amino acids. In germline, CDR1 is MDHEN, CDR2 SYDVKM. DNA for the CDR3: TGTGCCAGCAGGAATCCTGGACAGGGAAGCAATCAGCCCCAGCATTTT. It is translated as CASRNPGQGSNQPQHF.